The rows below give T cell receptor beta chains drawn from one sample of a study of blood T cell repertoires in COVID-19. Using immunoSEQ multiplex PCR, the repertoire was profiled, and TCRdb retains in-frame clones only, with some absent. The table lists 300,000 to 400,000 clones, roughly 84% of them singletons. The sequencing sample was made of PBMCs or T cells enriched from blood (not recorded which). The source is a woman between 25 and 40 years old who had recovered from COVID-19. CDR3s include the opening cysteine and the closing phenylalanine or tryptophan.

J gene: TRBJ1-1; V gene: TRBV28; CDR3 protein: CASIQNTEAFF
J gene: TRBJ1-1; V gene: TRBV11-2; CDR3 protein: CASSLDGWRGPTEAFF
J gene: TRBJ1-4; V gene: TRBV30; CDR3 protein: CAWSTRTGQNEKLFF
J gene: TRBJ2-1; V gene: TRBV4-3; CDR3 protein: CASSQGPPGLAFNEQFF
J gene: TRBJ1-6; V gene: TRBV15; CDR3 protein: CATSSRRPGQIFFAGSPLHF
J gene: TRBJ2-1; V gene: TRBV4-2; CDR3 protein: CASSQRRLAGGEINEQFF
J gene: TRBJ1-2; V gene: TRBV28; CDR3 protein: CASISGGTNYGYTF
J gene: TRBJ1-5; V gene: TRBV6-5; CDR3 protein: CASSTSGGSQPQHF
J gene: TRBJ1-5; V gene: TRBV7-2; CDR3 protein: CASSLRGNQPQHF
J gene: TRBJ1-4; V gene: TRBV5-1; CDR3 protein: CATGDGTVPEKLFF
J gene: TRBJ1-4; V gene: TRBV28; CDR3 protein: CAIPGPGRTNEKLFF
J gene: TRBJ1-6; V gene: TRBV7-2; CDR3 protein: CASSPGSYNSPLHF
J gene: TRBJ2-7; V gene: TRBV28; CDR3 protein: CASSYTAYEQYF
J gene: TRBJ1-2; V gene: TRBV6-5; CDR3 protein: CASSYFGTSYGYTF
J gene: TRBJ2-1; V gene: TRBV5-5; CDR3 protein: CASSLDRLGLAENEQFF
J gene: TRBJ2-5; V gene: TRBV5-1; CDR3 protein: CASSLGSSATRETQYF
J gene: TRBJ2-1; V gene: TRBV5-6; CDR3 protein: CASSLAAGDEQFF
J gene: TRBJ1-3; V gene: TRBV19; CDR3 protein: CASSISSLRHLSGNTIYF
J gene: TRBJ2-3; V gene: TRBV24-1; CDR3 protein: CATSEGDGGPANFVTQYF